A single sample gave rise to the 22 T cell receptor beta chains below, sequenced in a study of regulatory T cells in long-lasting Graves disease. Time point of the sample: newly diagnosed GD, antithyroid drugs for less than 3 months. Extracted RNA from PBMCs served as the source of the TCR library. Construction of the TCR beta libraries employed iRepertoire HTBI primers in conjunction with Arm-PCR of CDR3 regions. From the multiplex PCR reads, TCRdb called clonotypes with MiXCR, one entry per CDR3 protein. This sample carries 450,000 to 700,000 distinct CDR3 sequences, roughly 13% of them seen once, and the ten largest clones take over 7.5%. The data were also submitted as part of a second study, on T cells in Graves' hyperthyroidism and ophthalmopathy.

Sequencing used peripheral blood mononuclear cells (PBMCs), obtained at new diagnosis, from a patient treated with antithyroid drugs. The receptors derive from a young man with Graves disease.

This clonotype was picked up many times. The chain couples TRBV5-1 to TRBJ2-2, with D tentatively TRBD1 or TRBD2 (6 bases each). Trimming took off 2 bases at V and 4 bases at J, with 15 bases between the two ends. In germline, CDR1 is SGHRS, CDR2 YFSETQ. The CDR3 totals 16 residues. DNA for the CDR3: TGCGCCAGCAGCTTACCTCGGGGGCGAACCACCGGGGAGCTGTTTTTT. Translated, it gives CASSLPRGRTTGELFF.

At least ten counts were recorded for this clonotype. The gene calls are TRBV24-1 and TRBJ2-4; the D gene is possibly TRBD2 (6 bases). This CDR3 spans 14 amino acids. V dropped 0 bases and J dropped 7 bases, with 9 bases sitting between them. CDR1 is KGHDR and CDR2 is SFDVKD in the germline V gene. CDR3 coding DNA: TGTGCCACCAGTGATTTGGCTAGCGCGAACATTCAGTACTTC. Amino acids: CATSDLASANIQYF.

This clonotype appeared a few times. V gene TRBV4-1 combines with J gene TRBJ2-1; 8 bases match TRBD2. CDR3 length equals 17 residues. V trimming: 5 bases; J trimming: 7 bases; junction bases outside the gene matches: 16. In germline, CDR1 is MGHRA, CDR2 YSYEKL. CDR3 in amino acids: CASSYPNSGKWVNEQFF. Here the CDR3 DNA reads TGCGCCAGCAGCTATCCAAATAGCGGGAAATGGGTGAATGAGCAGTTCTTC.

This clonotype came up a few times. The V gene is TRBV5-5, the J gene TRBJ2-1, with 7 bases aligning to TRBD1. This CDR3 has 14 residues. The J segment lost 7 bases and the V segment lost 4 bases, leaving 8 bases of the junction unmatched. Germline V CDR1 and CDR2: SGHKS, YYEKEE (reference sequence). The CDR3 protein is CASSTRDRQNEQFF. Here the CDR3 DNA reads TGTGCCAGCAGCACGAGGGACAGACAAAATGAGCAGTTCTTC.

Of note for this clonotype: A much more abundant neighbour one base away suggests this may be a read error. This chain uses TRBV18 with TRBJ2-3; D might be TRBD2 (5 bases). The assigned J gene may be wrong: the sequence end matches TRBJ2-5 better. The CDR3 runs to 15 residues. Germline V CDR1 and CDR2: KGHSH, LQKENI. DNA for the CDR3: TGTGCCAGCTCTATGAAAAATGGTCTAGCAGAGGCCCAGTACTTC. It translates to CASSMKNGLAEAQYF.

This clonotype was seen at least ten times. The chain recombines TRBV6-1 with TRBJ2-6; D gene uncertain. Germline V gene data show CDR1 as MNHNS and CDR2 as SASEGT. V was cut by 3 bases and J by 6 bases, with 6 bases left in between. The length of the CDR3 is 13 residues. CDR3 loop: CASSDPQANVLTF. In DNA form, the CDR3 reads TGTGCCAGCAGTGACCCTCAGGCCAACGTCCTGACTTTC.

This clonotype was seen at least ten times. The V call is TRBV2, the J call TRBJ1-5; D possibly corresponds to TRBD1 (6 bases). Germline CDR1 and CDR2: SNHLY and FYNNEI. This CDR3 is built from 14 residues. V lost 3 bases and J 5 bases, leaving 11 bases between the germline ends. The CDR3 is CASSDRGSYQPQHF. CDR3 nucleotides: TGTGCCAGCAGTGACAGGGGCAGTTATCAGCCCCAGCATTTT.

The rearrangement uses TRBV5-8 and TRBJ1-1; D unresolved. CDR1 and CDR2 from the germline V gene are SGHTS and YDEGEE. The ends were cut back, 7 bases at V and 1 base at J, with 20 bases in the middle. The CDR3 length is 16 residues. Here the CDR3 reads CASRRRGWQTNTEAFF. The DNA for the CDR3 is TGTGCCAGCCGCCGAAGAGGCTGGCAGACGAACACTGAAGCTTTCTTT. The full variable domain, with the rest looked up from reference TRBV5-8 and TRBJ1-1, is EAGVTQSPTHLIKTRGQQATLRCSPISGHTSVYWYQQALGLGLQFLLWYDEGEERNRGNFPPRFSGRQFPNYSSELNVNALELEDSALYLCASRRRGWQTNTEAFFGQGTRLTVV.

This clonotype was seen at least ten times. The chain has TRBV11-2 and TRBJ2-2; D might be TRBD2 (6 bases). V was cut by 7 bases and J by 5 bases, with 14 bases left in between. CDR1 is SGHAT, CDR2 FQNNGV, per germline. The CDR3 has 14 residues. This CDR3 is CASTGTAWTGELFF. Here the CDR3 DNA reads TGTGCCAGCACCGGGACTGCCTGGACCGGGGAGCTGTTTTTT.

The sample holds a few counts of this clonotype. This rearrangement joins TRBV5-1 to TRBJ2-1, with D perhaps given as TRBD1 or TRBD2 (6 bases each). Trimming removed 2 bases at V and 0 bases at J, with 12 bases between. The CDR3 sequence is 16 residues long. The germline gives CDR1 SGHRS, CDR2 YFSETQ. The CDR3 is CASSFVGGGSYNEQFF. The CDR3 DNA reads TGCGCCAGCAGCTTCGTCGGAGGGGGCTCCTACAATGAGCAGTTCTTC.

This clonotype was seen a few times. The rearrangement uses TRBV27 and TRBJ1-5; tentatively, D is TRBD1 (5 bases). Trimming removed 5 bases from V and 4 bases from J, with 18 bases in between. Per the germline V gene, CDR1 is MNHEY and CDR2 is SMNVEV (reference sequence). The CDR3 has 16 amino acids. Written as DNA, the CDR3 is TGTGCCAGCAGTAAAAGGGGCCCAAGTTTAAATCAGCCCCAGCATTTT. Protein: CASSKRGPSLNQPQHF.

This sequence joins TRBV27 and TRBJ2-1; possible D gene TRBD1, 6 bases. Trimming left V 2 bases short and J 6 bases short, with 11 bases between. The CDR3 sequence is 14 residues long. Germline lookup yields CDR1 MNHEY and CDR2 SMNVEV (reference sequence). The DNA of the CDR3 is TGTGCCAGCAGTTTACGTCAGGGGCCCAATGAGCAGTTCTTC. Amino acid sequence: CASSLRQGPNEQFF.

The rearrangement joins TRBV6-2 or TRBV6-3 to TRBJ2-3; D unresolved. This CDR3 has 15 amino acids. Germline loops: CDR1 MNHEY, CDR2 SVGEGT. Trimming shortened V by 4 bases and J by 1 base, and 12 bases separated the two germline ends. The CDR3 spells CASSFLGIGTDTQYF. The CDR3 nucleotides read TGTGCCAGCAGTTTCCTGGGAATTGGCACAGATACGCAGTATTTT.

The table lists this clonotype with a few counts. The chain uses TRBV27 and TRBJ1-5; D is possibly TRBD1 (5 bases). Germline assignment: CDR1 MNHEY and CDR2 SMNVEV (reference sequence). The CDR3 spans 14 residues. With 3 bases removed from V and 3 bases from J, the gap between germline ends came to 9 bases. Here the CDR3 DNA reads TGTGCCAGCAGTTTCGGGGGGATCAATCAGCCCCAGCATTTT. Translation: CASSFGGINQPQHF.

This clonotype has only a few counts. The rearrangement links TRBV20-1 to TRBJ2-3, with D tentatively TRBD2 (6 bases). V lost 2 bases, J lost 5 bases, and 14 bases lay in between. The V gene's germline CDR1 is DFQATT and CDR2 SNEGSKA (reference sequence). The CDR3 covers 14 residues. The CDR3 loop reads CSARLSDGGDTQYF. CDR3 coding DNA: TGCAGTGCTAGACTCTCGGACGGGGGAGATACGCAGTATTTT.

This clonotype occurred many times. The chain uses TRBV13 and TRBJ2-3, with a tentative D call TRBD2 (5 bases). The CDR3 runs 15 residues. V was shortened by 5 bases and J by 2 bases, with 14 bases between the two germline ends. CDR1 and CDR2 from the germline V gene are PRHDT and FYEKMQ (reference sequence). In DNA form, the CDR3 reads TGTGCCAGCAGCCAGAAGGAGGCTAACACAGATACGCAGTATTTT. This translates into CASSQKEANTDTQYF.

The V and J genes are TRBV9 and TRBJ2-7, with a weak D call TRBD2 (6 bases). The CDR3 runs to 14 residues. Looked up from germline, CDR1 is SGDLS and CDR2 is YYNGEE. V lost 0 bases, J lost 3 bases, and 10 bases lay in between. The CDR3 DNA follows: TGTGCCAGCAGCGTAGGAAGCGGGCTCTACGAGCAGTACTTC. It specifies CASSVGSGLYEQYF.

The sample holds many counts of this clonotype. This chain joins TRBV20-1 and TRBJ2-7; 8 positions match TRBD2. Germline V gene lookup returns CDR1 DFQATT and CDR2 SNEGSKA (reference sequence). The CDR3 is 16 amino acids. Trimming at V came to 0 bases and at J to 2 bases, leaving 9 bases not matched to a gene. CDR3 amino acids: CSARDHRGRSPYEQYF. The CDR3 nucleotides read TGCAGTGCTAGAGATCACCGCGGGAGGTCTCCCTACGAGCAGTACTTC.

This clonotype was counted at least ten times. The chain is built from TRBV7-2 and TRBJ2-1; 8 bases fit TRBD2. The CDR3 has 16 amino acids. With V trimmed by 5 bases and J by 4 bases, 10 bases remained unmatched. The V gene's germline CDR1 is SGHTA and CDR2 FQGNSA. The CDR3 here is CASSPTGTGGYNEQFF. The CDR3 coding sequence is TGTGCCAGCAGCCCCACCGGGACGGGGGGGTACAATGAGCAGTTCTTC.

Many counts were recorded for this clonotype. This chain connects TRBV20-1 to TRBJ2-7, with TRBD2 as a possible D gene (5 bases). Germline lookup yields CDR1 DFQATT and CDR2 SNEGSKA (reference sequence). V was clipped by 4 bases and J by 1 base, with 8 bases between them. The CDR3 sequence is 12 residues long. The CDR3 region has the DNA TGCAGTGCTACGGAGGAATCCTACGAGCAGTACTTC. This encodes CSATEESYEQYF.

CDR3 region: CSVASGSGYTQYF. The CDR3 nucleotides are TGCAGTGTAGCAAGCGGGAGTGGGTATACGCAGTATTTT. The chain employs TRBV20-1 and TRBJ2-3; 8 positions match TRBD2. Looked up from germline, CDR1 is DFQATT and CDR2 is SNEGSKA (reference sequence). V lost 7 bases to trimming and J lost 7 bases; unmatched junction nucleotides: 10. The CDR3 has 13 amino acids.

This clonotype was counted a few times. The chain couples TRBV7-2 to TRBJ2-7, with D unclear. The V end lost 4 bases, the J end lost 0 bases, and 22 bases lay between the germline ends. Germline CDR1 is SGHTA and CDR2 is FQGNSA. The CDR3 length is 18 residues. The CDR3 protein is CASSSRTSWGFSSYEQYF. In DNA, the CDR3 is TGTGCCAGCAGCTCCCGGACCTCTTGGGGTTTCAGCTCCTACGAGCAGTACTTC.